This TCR beta chain is from a study of Graves' ophthalmopathy and Graves' hyperthyroidism. The authors defined stable hyperthyroidism as no ophthalmopathy within 18 months of follow-up. Transcripts of RNA were the source for amplifying TCR beta CDR3 regions. HTBI primers primed a first-round RT-PCR, and a second-round multiplex PCR followed. MiXCR, applied by TCRdb to the multiplex PCR reads, yields one record per CDR3 protein. The table includes approximately 380,000 distinct CDR3 sequences, around 21% detected once. Source material: peripheral blood. The sequence came from a woman under 30 with stable Graves' hyperthyroidism.

CDR3 nucleotide sequence: TGTGCCAGCAGCCAAGTGTATGGATCTGGAAACACCATATATTTT. It is translated as CASSQVYGSGNTIYF. The chain couples TRBV14 to TRBJ1-3; no clear D gene. Per germline, CDR1 SGHDN and CDR2 FVKESK. V was clipped by 1 base and J by 1 base, with 8 bases between them. The CDR3 totals 15 residues.